This T cell receptor beta chain was sequenced in a study of blood T cell repertoires in COVID-19. About the study: PBMCs, B-cell-depleted T cells, or T cells were the source of the cDNA or gDNA that made up the material.

Trimming cost V 2 bases and J 1 base, with 8 bases left between them. The germline V gene has CDR1 SEHNR and CDR2 FQNEAQ (reference sequence). The CDR3 has 14 amino acids. Sequenced by immunoSEQ multiplex PCR; TCRdb stores in-frame clones only, minus some. Among around 81,000 clones listed, around four fifths were seen once. The chain is built from TRBV7-9 and TRBJ1-1; D is possibly TRBD1 (6 bases). This receptor was obtained from a man aged 45 to 65 with acute or convalescent COVID-19. The sample consisted of peripheral blood. For the CDR3, the DNA is TGTGCCAGCAGCTTATCAGGGGCGAACACTGAAGCTTTCTTT. Amino acids: CASSLSGANTEAFF.